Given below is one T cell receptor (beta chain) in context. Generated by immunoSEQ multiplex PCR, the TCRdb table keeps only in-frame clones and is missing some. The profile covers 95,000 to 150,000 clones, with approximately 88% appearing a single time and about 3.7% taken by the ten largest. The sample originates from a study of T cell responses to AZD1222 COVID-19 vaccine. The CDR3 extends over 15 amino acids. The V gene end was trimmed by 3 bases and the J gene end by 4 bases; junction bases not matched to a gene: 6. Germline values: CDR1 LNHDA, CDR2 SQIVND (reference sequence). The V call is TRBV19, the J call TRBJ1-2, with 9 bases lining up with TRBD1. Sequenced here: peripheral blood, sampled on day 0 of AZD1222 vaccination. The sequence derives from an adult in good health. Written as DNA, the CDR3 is TGTGCCAGTAGTATTAAGGTGGACAGGGGCTATGGCTACACCTTC. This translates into CASSIKVDRGYGYTF.